This is a list of T cell receptor beta chains from one sample in a study of T cell responses to AZD1222 COVID-19 vaccine. Only in-frame clones appear in the TCRdb table, and some are missing; sequencing was by immunoSEQ multiplex PCR. The sample shows approximately 170,000 clones, over 85% of them seen only once. The sequences come from peripheral blood, collected on day 0 of AZD1222 vaccination. These receptors were taken from an adult in good health. The CDR3 runs from the conserved cysteine through the conserved F or W. The D gene is left open where the match is weak. Size is stated for part of the rows, as once, few or many counts, or as a class when the clone is expanded.

d_gene	v_gene	j_gene	abundance	CDR3nt	CDR3aa
TRBD1	TRBV19	TRBJ1-2	-	TGTGCCAGTAAAGGGGACAGGCGTGGCTACACCTTC	CASKGDRRGYTF
-	TRBV19	TRBJ2-1	-	TGTGCCAGTAGTATTAACAGCTACAATGAGCAGTTCTTC	CASSINSYNEQFF
-	TRBV9	TRBJ2-2	-	TGTGCCAGCAGCGTAGCTACATGGGCGGGAAACACCGGGGAGCTGTTTTTT	CASSVATWAGNTGELFF
-	TRBV4-1	TRBJ2-7	-	TGCGCCAGCAGCCGGGACTCTACCTACGAGCAGTACTTC	CASSRDSTYEQYF
-	TRBV7-2	TRBJ1-6	-	TGTGCCAGCAGCTTGGCACTCGGGAGTAATTCACCCCTCCACTTT	CASSLALGSNSPLHF
-	TRBV7-2	TRBJ2-3	-	TGTGCCAGCAGCTTTCTGCCGGGAGATACGCAGTATTTT	CASSFLPGDTQYF
-	TRBV15	TRBJ2-7	-	TGTGCCACCAGCCCCATTGGGGGGTCCTACGAGCAGTACTTC	CATSPIGGSYEQYF
TRBD1	TRBV29-1	TRBJ1-2	-	TGCAGCGTCCGGGGACAGGGAGTTGGCTACACCTTC	CSVRGQGVGYTF
TRBD1	TRBV27	TRBJ1-2	-	TGTGCCAGCAGTTTGCAGGGGGCGGGTTCTAGCTATGGCTACACCTTC	CASSLQGAGSSYGYTF
-	TRBV5-6	TRBJ1-3	-	TGTGCCAGCAGCTTAATCAGGGCCCCTGGAAACACCATATATTTT	CASSLIRAPGNTIYF
-	TRBV30	TRBJ1-1	-	TGTGCCTGGAAACGAAACAGGGTCGAGCGAACTGAAGCTTTCTTT	CAWKRNRVERTEAFF
-	TRBV7-8	TRBJ1-1	-	TGTGCCAGCAGCTTAGCGGTACCGGGATCCGAAGCTTTCTTT	CASSLAVPGSEAFF
-	TRBV27	TRBJ1-1	-	TGTGCCAGCAGTCCACGGACAGTAATGAACACTGAAGCTTTCTTT	CASSPRTVMNTEAFF
TRBD1	TRBV5-4	TRBJ1-1	once	TGTGCCAGCAGCCTCCCAGGGGGAACCGGAAACACTGAAGCTTTCTTT	CASSLPGGTGNTEAFF
-	TRBV6-5	TRBJ2-1	-	TGTGCCAGCAGTTCGCCACCAGGGGAGCAGTTCTTC	CASSSPPGEQFF
-	TRBV5-6	TRBJ1-3	-	TGTGCCAGCAGCTTGGCGGGGTACTCTGGAAACACCATATATTTT	CASSLAGYSGNTIYF
-	TRBV4-2	TRBJ2-1	few	TGTGCCAGCAGCCTCCACCCGGGGGACGCCTACAATGAGCAGTTCTTC	CASSLHPGDAYNEQFF
TRBD1	TRBV7-2	TRBJ2-5	-	TGTGCCAGCAGCCTCGGGACAGCGCAAGAGACCCAGTACTTC	CASSLGTAQETQYF
TRBD1	TRBV18	TRBJ1-4	-	TGTGCCAGCTCACCACAGGGACTGACAGGGGGTGAAAAACTGTTTTTT	CASSPQGLTGGEKLFF
TRBD1	TRBV7-2	TRBJ2-7	-	TGTGCCAGCAGCCCGGACAGGACAAGCTCCTACGAGCAGTACTTC	CASSPDRTSSYEQYF
TRBD2	TRBV9	TRBJ2-3	-	TGTGCCAGCAGCACCTTTACCGGGACTAGCGGGATGGATACGCAGTATTTT	CASSTFTGTSGMDTQYF
-	TRBV19	TRBJ2-1	-	TGTGCCAGTAGTATTGCCAGGGGCTACAATGAGCAGTTCTTC	CASSIARGYNEQFF
-	TRBV30	TRBJ1-2	-	TGTGCCTGGATGGATTACTATGGCTACACCTTC	CAWMDYYGYTF
-	TRBV2	TRBJ2-7	-	TGTGCCAGCGGCCTAGCGAATACGAAGCAGTACTTC	CASGLANTKQYF
TRBD1	TRBV19	TRBJ2-7	-	TGTGCCAGTAGTCTCCGGGACAGGGTCCACGAGCAGTACTTC	CASSLRDRVHEQYF
-	TRBV27	TRBJ2-7	-	TGTGCCAGCAGTTTCGGCGCTTCCTACGAGCAGTACTTC	CASSFGASYEQYF
TRBD1	TRBV18	TRBJ1-4	-	TGTGCCAGCAGGGGGACAGCTGACAATGAAAAACTGTTTTTT	CASRGTADNEKLFF
TRBD1	TRBV10-1	TRBJ1-1	-	TGCGCCAGCAGTCAGGGGGGCACTGAAGCTTTCTTT	CASSQGGTEAFF
TRBD1	TRBV19	TRBJ2-3	-	TGTGCCAGTAGTAAGGTACAGGGGGTTCCCGCGAGAGATACGCAGTATTTT	CASSKVQGVPARDTQYF
TRBD2	TRBV9	TRBJ2-1	-	TGTGCCAGCAGTCGACTAGCGGGTGAGCAGTTCTTC	CASSRLAGEQFF
TRBD2	TRBV6-5	TRBJ2-7	-	TGTGCCAGCACCGTGACTAGCGGATACTCCTACGAGCAGTACTTC	CASTVTSGYSYEQYF
TRBD1	TRBV5-6	TRBJ1-2	-	TGTGCCAGCAGGTCGGGACAGCATTATGGCTACACCTTC	CASRSGQHYGYTF
-	TRBV4-1	TRBJ1-3	-	TGCGCCAGCAGCCAAGATATTAGGGGCGGGAACACCATATATTTT	CASSQDIRGGNTIYF
-	TRBV7-2	TRBJ1-4	-	TGTGCCAGCAGCCAATCTAGCAGTAATGAAAAACTGTTTTTT	CASSQSSSNEKLFF
TRBD1	TRBV18	TRBJ1-6	-	TGTGCCAGCTCACCAAGGGACAGGAGTAATTCACCCCTCCACTTT	CASSPRDRSNSPLHF
-	TRBV11-2	TRBJ1-1	-	TGTGCCAGCAGCTTAGAGGGACCTCGCGCTGAAGCTTTCTTT	CASSLEGPRAEAFF
TRBD1	TRBV18	TRBJ2-2	few	TGTGCCAGCTCACCACTTAGGACAGGGGAGAACACCGGGGAGCTGTTTTTT	CASSPLRTGENTGELFF
-	TRBV5-4	TRBJ1-6	-	TGTGCCAGCAGCGGGCCAGCAAGGGAAGATTCACCCCTCCACTTT	CASSGPAREDSPLHF
-	TRBV11-2	TRBJ2-3	few	TGTGCCAGCAGCTTAATGGATACGCAGTATTTT	CASSLMDTQYF
-	TRBV7-6	TRBJ1-1	-	TGTGCCAGCAGCTTACGCGTGAGGGGAAACACTGAAGCTTTCTTT	CASSLRVRGNTEAFF
TRBD1	TRBV2	TRBJ1-2	-	TGTGCCAGCGGGAGGGACAGAATCTATGGCTACACCTTC	CASGRDRIYGYTF
-	TRBV4-1	TRBJ2-2	-	TGCGCCAGCACCGGCAACACCGGGGAGCTGTTTTTT	CASTGNTGELFF
TRBD2	TRBV19	TRBJ2-3	-	TGTGCCAGTAGTGGTTCCGGGAGGAGGACAGATACGCAGTATTTT	CASSGSGRRTDTQYF
TRBD2	TRBV19	TRBJ2-5	-	TGTGCCAGTAGTATAATTAGCGGGAGTGTTGAGACCCAGTACTTC	CASSIISGSVETQYF
-	TRBV5-1	TRBJ1-3	-	TGCGCCAGCAGCCTAGACAGTCCTGGAAACACCATATATTTT	CASSLDSPGNTIYF
TRBD1	TRBV5-1	TRBJ2-1	-	TGCGCCAGCGGTAGGAGGGACAGGGACAATGAGCAGTTCTTC	CASGRRDRDNEQFF
-	TRBV27	TRBJ2-5	-	TGTGCCAGCAGTTTATCCGGCGGCCACCAAGAGACCCAGTACTTC	CASSLSGGHQETQYF
-	TRBV6-6	TRBJ2-5	-	TGTGCCAGCAGTGACCCCGGATCGTACCAAGAGACCCAGTACTTC	CASSDPGSYQETQYF
-	TRBV25-1	TRBJ2-1	once	TGTGCCAGCAGTCGGGCGGGGTACAATGAGCAGTTCTTC	CASSRAGYNEQFF
-	TRBV23-1	TRBJ2-6	-	TGCGCCAGCAGTCAATCGGGGACAGGGGCCAACGTCCTGACTTTC	CASSQSGTGANVLTF
TRBD1	TRBV29-1	TRBJ2-7	-	TGCAGCGTTGGGACAGGCCCTAGCTCCTACGAGCAGTACTTC	CSVGTGPSSYEQYF
-	TRBV5-5	TRBJ1-1	-	TGTGCCAGCAGCCTGGTTGAGGGGAACACTGAAGCTTTCTTT	CASSLVEGNTEAFF
-	TRBV27	TRBJ1-6	-	TGTGCCAGCGCCTACCAGGGAGGTTCACCCCTCCACTTT	CASAYQGGSPLHF
-	TRBV19	TRBJ1-2	few	TGTGCCAGCCAAACCAGAGGGCAGGGTCGGGATAACTATGGCTACACCTTC	CASQTRGQGRDNYGYTF
-	TRBV13	TRBJ1-3	-	TGTGCCAGCAGCTTAGTCGGTGGAAACACCATATATTTT	CASSLVGGNTIYF
-	TRBV6-5	TRBJ1-6	-	TGTGCCAGCACCCCCGGGGACACCCATAATTCACCCCTCCACTTT	CASTPGDTHNSPLHF
TRBD1	TRBV2	TRBJ2-2	-	TGTGCCAGCAGTGAGCAGGGGGCTTTCGCCGGGGAGCTGTTTTTT	CASSEQGAFAGELFF
-	TRBV6-2/TRBV6-3	TRBJ2-1	few	TGTGCCAGCAGTTACGGGACTTTGAGGAGGGGGAGCTCCTACAATGAGCAGTTCTTC	CASSYGTLRRGSSYNEQFF
-	TRBV21-1	TRBJ1-6	-	TGTGCCAGCAGCAATTTGGACAGGGTATCCTATAATTCACCCCTCCACTTT	CASSNLDRVSYNSPLHF
-	TRBV11-1	TRBJ1-6	-	TGTGCCAGCAGCCACCACGGTTTAATGACACCCCTCCACTTT	CASSHHGLMTPLHF